Listed below are T cell receptor beta chains from one sample, sequenced in a study of T cells in tumors after PD-1 blockade. TCRdb's copy holds only in-frame clones and misses some; the assay was immunoSEQ multiplex PCR. Among around 51,000 clones listed, over 70% were seen once. This sample comprised PBMCs, obtained before anti-PD-1 treatment. These receptors were taken from a human donor with basal cell carcinoma. The CDR3 runs from the conserved cysteine through the conserved F or W. Fields, in order: D gene, CDR3 length, clone size, V gene, J gene, CDR3 DNA, CDR3 protein. The D gene is left open where the match is weak. The listing skips clone size in some rows; elsewhere it reads once, few, many or a size class.

>.|16|.|TRBV27|TRBJ1-2
TGTGCCAGCAGTTTCTACCGGGACACCGAGGGCTATGGCTACACCTTC
CASSFYRDTEGYGYTF
>TRBD1|13|.|TRBV12-3/TRBV12-4|TRBJ2-7
TGTGCCAGCAGTTCCCGGGACAGGGGGAGTCGGTACTTC
CASSSRDRGSRYF
>TRBD1|15|.|TRBV12-5|TRBJ2-1
TGTGCTAGTGGAGTCGACAGGGTCTCCTACAATGAGCAGTTCTTC
CASGVDRVSYNEQFF
>.|14|few|TRBV18|TRBJ2-1
TGTGCCAGCTCACCCCAGGGGTCCGACAATGAGCAGTTCTTC
CASSPQGSDNEQFF
>TRBD1|15|.|TRBV6-5|TRBJ1-5
TGTGCCAGCAAGCCAGGGGGCGCGAGCAATCAGCCCCAGCATTTT
CASKPGGASNQPQHF
>.|15|.|TRBV5-1|TRBJ2-2
TGCGCCAGCAGCTTGGACAGCTTGAACACCGGGGAGCTGTTTTTT
CASSLDSLNTGELFF
>.|16|.|TRBV10-3|TRBJ1-2
TGTGCCATCAGTGAGGAGGGGGGGTACACCCGCTATGGCTACACCTTC
CAISEEGGYTRYGYTF
>TRBD1|14|.|TRBV7-6|TRBJ1-1
TGTGCCAGCAGCTTAGGCGGGACAGGGCCTGAAGCTTTCTTT
CASSLGGTGPEAFF
>.|12|.|TRBV6-2/TRBV6-3|TRBJ1-2
TGTGCCAGCAGTGGGGACCTCTATGGCTACACCTTC
CASSGDLYGYTF
>.|15|.|TRBV6-5|TRBJ2-1
TGTGCCAGCAGGAGAGACCTTAGCTCCTACAATGAGCAGTTCTTC
CASRRDLSSYNEQFF
>TRBD1|14|.|TRBV24-1|TRBJ2-5
TGTGCCACCAGTGACTCGACAGGGTCCCAGACCCAGTACTTC
CATSDSTGSQTQYF
>TRBD1|16|.|TRBV29-1|TRBJ2-1
TGCAGCGTTGAGGTTTGGACAGGGGGCAGTAAGAATGAGCAGTTCTTC
CSVEVWTGGSKNEQFF
>TRBD2|14|.|TRBV19|TRBJ2-3
TGTGCCAGTAGACTCGGGGGGGCAACAGATACGCAGTATTTT
CASRLGGATDTQYF
>TRBD2|16|.|TRBV28|TRBJ2-7
TGTGCCAGCAGTTCCCCCTTAGCGGGGAGCGGGCGGGAGCAGTACTTC
CASSSPLAGSGREQYF
>TRBD1|15|.|TRBV7-8|TRBJ1-5
TGTGCCAGCAGAGCCGGGACAGGGGAGAATCAGCCCCAGCATTTT
CASRAGTGENQPQHF
>TRBD1|16|once|TRBV27|TRBJ2-2
TGTGCCAGCAGAAGCGCCGGGACAGGGGTCACCGGGGAGCTGTTTTTT
CASRSAGTGVTGELFF
>TRBD1|18|.|TRBV5-1|TRBJ1-4
TGCGCCAGCAGCACAGGGGAGGCCTGGGGTATCGGTGATGAAAAACTGTTTTTT
CASSTGEAWGIGDEKLFF
>TRBD1|14|.|TRBV7-6|TRBJ1-4
TGTGCCAGCAGGACAGGGTATGGCGATGAAAAACTGTTTTTT
CASRTGYGDEKLFF
>TRBD2|15|.|TRBV6-4|TRBJ2-1
TGTGCCAGCAGTGAAGCGGGGGGCTCCTACAATGAGCAGTTCTTC
CASSEAGGSYNEQFF
>TRBD1|17|.|TRBV14|TRBJ1-5
TGTGCCAGCAGCCTTCATTGGGACAGTCATAGCAATCAGCCCCAGCATTTT
CASSLHWDSHSNQPQHF
>.|13|.|TRBV27|TRBJ1-1
TGTGCCAGCAGTTTCTCCCCAGGGGTGGGAGCTTTCTTT
CASSFSPGVGAFF
>TRBD2|15|.|TRBV7-2|TRBJ2-3
TGTGCCAGCAGCTTAGTACTAGCGGGGGAAGATACGCAGTATTTT
CASSLVLAGEDTQYF
>TRBD2|15|.|TRBV5-6|TRBJ2-1
TGTGCCAGCAGCTTGTACCGGGGGGCCTACAATGAGCAGTTCTTC
CASSLYRGAYNEQFF
>TRBD1|14|once|TRBV28|TRBJ1-5
TGTGCCAGCAGTCCAGGGGGCGCCGGGCAGCCCCAGCATTTT
CASSPGGAGQPQHF
>TRBD1|14|.|TRBV19|TRBJ2-5
TGTGCCAGTAGTACCTGGGACAGCCAAGAGACCCAGTACTTC
CASSTWDSQETQYF
>TRBD1|14|.|TRBV5-6|TRBJ1-1
TGTGCCAGCAGCACAGGGACAGAGAACACTGAAGCTTTCTTT
CASSTGTENTEAFF
>.|12|.|TRBV7-9|TRBJ2-3
TGTGCCAGCACTAGTTCCCCGGATACGCAGTATTTT
CASTSSPDTQYF
>.|14|.|TRBV13|TRBJ2-7
TGTGCCAGCAGCATAGGGACTTCTGACTACGAGCAGTACTTC
CASSIGTSDYEQYF
>TRBD2|15|.|TRBV6-2/TRBV6-3|TRBJ2-2
TGTGCCAGCAGTAACGGGGGAGGGAAGACCGGGGAGCTGTTTTTT
CASSNGGGKTGELFF
>.|14|.|TRBV18|TRBJ2-3
TGTGCCAGCTCACCAGACGGGGGTGCCGATACGCAGTATTTT
CASSPDGGADTQYF
>TRBD1|13|.|TRBV6-6|TRBJ1-5
TGTGCCAGCACTGGGACAGGGGGTCAGCCCCAGCATTTT
CASTGTGGQPQHF
>TRBD1|15|.|TRBV6-5|TRBJ1-2
TGTGCCAGCAGTAAATACTCGACAGGGGGCTATGGCTACACCTTC
CASSKYSTGGYGYTF
>TRBD1|16|.|TRBV15|TRBJ1-3
TGTGCCACCAGCAGTAGGGGGCGCGGGTCTGGAAACACCATATATTTT
CATSSRGRGSGNTIYF
>.|14|.|TRBV30|TRBJ2-3
TGTGCCTATTGGGGGCGGGGACGCACAGATACGCAGTATTTT
CAYWGRGRTDTQYF
>.|12|.|TRBV14|TRBJ2-7
TGTGCCAGCAGCCAAGGCGAGTACGAGCAGTACTTC
CASSQGEYEQYF
>.|13|once|TRBV7-2|TRBJ2-5
TGTGCCAGCAGCTCAAAAGGGGGTGTGACCCAGTACTTC
CASSSKGGVTQYF
>.|12|.|TRBV6-1|TRBJ2-7
TGTGCCAGCAGTGAAAACTCCTACGAGCAGTACTTC
CASSENSYEQYF
>TRBD2|15|.|TRBV28|TRBJ2-3
TGTGCCAGCAATGGGGGGGAAAGGCTCACAGATACGCAGTATTTT
CASNGGERLTDTQYF
>.|13|.|TRBV6-5|TRBJ2-3
TGTGCCAGCAGCTACGAGAGTTCAGATACGCAGTATTTT
CASSYESSDTQYF
>TRBD2|12|.|TRBV27|TRBJ2-4
TGTGCCAGCGGGGGGGATTGGAACATTCAGTACTTC
CASGGDWNIQYF
>TRBD1|20|.|TRBV2|TRBJ1-5
TGTGCCAGCAGTGAAGTTGATTTGGGACAGGGTATCGTGATAGATCAGCCCCAGCATTTT
CASSEVDLGQGIVIDQPQHF
>.|13|.|TRBV6-6|TRBJ1-6
TGTGCCAGCAATAAGGACAGCAATTCACCCCTCCACTTT
CASNKDSNSPLHF
>.|14|.|TRBV13|TRBJ1-1
TGTGCCAGCAGCTTAATATTCCCGAACACTGAAGCTTTCTTT
CASSLIFPNTEAFF
>.|14|.|TRBV2|TRBJ1-5
TGTGCCAGCAGTGCCGGCAGGGGAAATCAGCCCCAGCATTTT
CASSAGRGNQPQHF
>.|15|.|TRBV5-6|TRBJ2-2
TGTGCCAGCAGCTCGGCGGCAGGGTACACCGGGGAGCTGTTTTTT
CASSSAAGYTGELFF
>TRBD1|15|.|TRBV3-1/TRBV3-2|TRBJ1-3
TGTGCCAGCAGCCAGGGGGACAGTAGGGGAAACACCATATATTTT
CASSQGDSRGNTIYF
>.|17|.|TRBV30|TRBJ1-2
TGTGCCTGGAGTGTACGGGAATCGAGGGACCGTAACTATGGCTACACCTTC
CAWSVRESRDRNYGYTF
>.|13|.|TRBV3-1/TRBV3-2|TRBJ1-5
TGTGCCAGCAGCCAGGAATTTCAGCAGCCCCAGCATTTT
CASSQEFQQPQHF
>.|13|once|TRBV12-3/TRBV12-4|TRBJ1-4
TGTGCCAGCAGTTTTCAACAGGGCTCGGAGGTGTTTTTT
CASSFQQGSEVFF
>TRBD1|13|.|TRBV29-1|TRBJ2-2
TGCAGCGTAAGACAGGGAAAAGCCGGGGAGCTGTTTTTT
CSVRQGKAGELFF
>TRBD1|16|.|TRBV2|TRBJ1-6
TGTGCCAGCAGTGATATCGCTCAGGGGGCTGGCTCACCCCTCCACTTT
CASSDIAQGAGSPLHF
>.|17|.|TRBV7-9|TRBJ2-5
TGTGCCAGCAGCTCCTCGACACTCTGGACAGAGCAAGAGACCCAGTACTTC
CASSSSTLWTEQETQYF
>.|16|.|TRBV7-8|TRBJ1-4
TGTGCCAGCAGCTTAGAGGGGAGGGCGACTAATGAAAAACTGTTTTTT
CASSLEGRATNEKLFF
>.|13|.|TRBV5-1|TRBJ1-1
TGCGCCAGCAGCCCTCGACAGGACACTGAAGCTTTCTTT
CASSPRQDTEAFF
>TRBD1|16|.|TRBV3-1/TRBV3-2|TRBJ1-3
TGTGCCAGCAGCCAAGTTGACAGGGAAGCTGGAAACACCATATATTTT
CASSQVDREAGNTIYF
>TRBD1|14|.|TRBV7-2|TRBJ1-4
TGTGCCAGCAGCTACACGACAGGGGGGGAAAAACTGTTTTTT
CASSYTTGGEKLFF
>.|12|.|TRBV3-1/TRBV3-2|TRBJ2-7
TGTGCCAGCAGCCAAGACACCTACGAGCAGTACTTC
CASSQDTYEQYF
>.|18|.|TRBV7-5|TRBJ2-3
TGTGCCAGAAGCTTTGTCAACGGACGGGTGCGGGGCACAGATACGCAGTATTTT
CARSFVNGRVRGTDTQYF
>TRBD2|17|.|TRBV7-2|TRBJ2-3
TGTGCCAGCAGCTACTGGACTAGCGGGGGGGCCACAGATACGCAGTATTTT
CASSYWTSGGATDTQYF